Here is one TCR beta chain with its context. Its antigen is still unknown. Unique-molecular-identifier-tagged TCR beta cDNA libraries were used. Starting from about 0.98 to 11 million T cells, the study yielded about 500,000 cDNA molecules. TCRdb fed the PCR reads into MiXCR, producing one record per CDR3 protein. The sample carries more than 450,000 distinct CDR3 sequences, roughly 34% recorded once. This sample was taken from a study of post-analysis software for immune sequencing data. The overall study: Relapsing-remitting, secondary progressive and progressive-relapsing courses of multiple sclerosis were included.

The CDR3 is made up of 17 amino acids. V shed 0 bases and J shed 0 bases, with 13 bases lying between them. Germline loops: CDR1 SGHDT, CDR2 YYEEEE. Study-level points and caveats: By F measure, samples from a shared preparation batch strongly co-clustered. TRBV5-6, TRBV5-1 and TRBV20-1 were among five TRBV segments more frequent in patients than controls. Multiple sclerosis patients showed significantly lower normalized Chao1 diversity than controls did.

The receptor's source is a girl younger than 18 with multiple sclerosis. The chain links TRBV5-6 to TRBJ2-1; tentatively, D is TRBD1 (5 bases). The specimen was blood. DNA for the CDR3: TGTGCCAGCAGCTTGGTAACGGCAGGGCCCTCCTACAATGAGCAGTTCTTC. This gives the protein CASSLVTAGPSYNEQFF.